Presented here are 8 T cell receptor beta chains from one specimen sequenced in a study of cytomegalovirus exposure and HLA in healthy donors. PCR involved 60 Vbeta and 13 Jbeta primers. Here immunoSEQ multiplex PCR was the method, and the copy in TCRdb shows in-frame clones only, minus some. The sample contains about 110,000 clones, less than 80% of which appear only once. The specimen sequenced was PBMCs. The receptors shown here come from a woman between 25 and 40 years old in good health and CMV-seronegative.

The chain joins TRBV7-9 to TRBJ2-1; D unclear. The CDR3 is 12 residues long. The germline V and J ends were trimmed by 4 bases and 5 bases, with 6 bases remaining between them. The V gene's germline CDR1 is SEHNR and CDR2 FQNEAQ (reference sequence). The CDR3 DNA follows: TGTGCCAGCAGCTCAGTGGACAATGAGCAGTTCTTC. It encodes CASSSVDNEQFF.

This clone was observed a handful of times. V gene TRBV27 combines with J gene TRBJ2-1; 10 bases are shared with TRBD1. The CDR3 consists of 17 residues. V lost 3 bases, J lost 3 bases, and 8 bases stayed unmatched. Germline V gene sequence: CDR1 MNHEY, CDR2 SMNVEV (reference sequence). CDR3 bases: TGTGCCAGCAGTTTCGTCATTGGGACAGGGGTCTACAATGAGCAGTTCTTC. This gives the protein CASSFVIGTGVYNEQFF.

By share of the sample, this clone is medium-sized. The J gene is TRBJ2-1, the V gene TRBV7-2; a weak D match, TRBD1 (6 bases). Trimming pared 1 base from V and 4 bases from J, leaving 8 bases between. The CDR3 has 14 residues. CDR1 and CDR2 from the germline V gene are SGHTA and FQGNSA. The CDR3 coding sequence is TGTGCCAGCAGCTTAGGGGGGCAATACAATGAGCAGTTCTTC. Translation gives CASSLGGQYNEQFF.

CDR3 bases: TGTGCCAGCAGCTTGGTGGCGACAGGGCGGGAGGTAGAACTGTTTTTT. It encodes CASSLVATGREVELFF. The chain recombines TRBV5-5 with TRBJ1-4; 7 nucleotides line up with TRBD1. The trim removed 0 bases at V and 12 bases at J, leaving 14 bases unmatched. Germline CDR1 is SGHKS and CDR2 is YYEKEE (reference sequence). The CDR3 loop spans 16 amino acids.

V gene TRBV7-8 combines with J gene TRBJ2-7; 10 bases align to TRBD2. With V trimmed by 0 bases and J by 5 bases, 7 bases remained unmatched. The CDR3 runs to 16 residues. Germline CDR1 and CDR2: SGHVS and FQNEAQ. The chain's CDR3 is CASSLALAGVFDEQYF. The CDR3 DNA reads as TGTGCCAGCAGCTTAGCTCTAGCGGGAGTCTTCGACGAGCAGTACTTC. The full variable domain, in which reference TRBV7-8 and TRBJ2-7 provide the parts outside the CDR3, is GAGVSQSPRYKVAKRGQDVALRCDPISGHVSLFWYQQALGQGPEFLTYFQNEAQLDKSGLPSDRFFAERPEGSVSTLKIQRTQQEDSAVYLCASSLALAGVFDEQYFGPGTRLTVT.

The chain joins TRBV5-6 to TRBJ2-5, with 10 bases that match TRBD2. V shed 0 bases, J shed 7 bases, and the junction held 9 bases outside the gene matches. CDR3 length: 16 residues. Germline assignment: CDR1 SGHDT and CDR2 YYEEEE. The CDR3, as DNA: TGTGCCAGCAGCTTGGTTGCTAGCGGGAGAGGGGGGACCCAGTACTTC. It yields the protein CASSLVASGRGGTQYF.

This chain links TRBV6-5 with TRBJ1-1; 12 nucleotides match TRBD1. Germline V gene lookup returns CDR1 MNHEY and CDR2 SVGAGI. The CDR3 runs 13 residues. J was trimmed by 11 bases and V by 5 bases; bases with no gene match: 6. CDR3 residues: CASSQGQGASAFF. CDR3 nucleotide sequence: TGTGCCAGCAGTCAGGGACAGGGGGCTTCGGCTTTCTTT.

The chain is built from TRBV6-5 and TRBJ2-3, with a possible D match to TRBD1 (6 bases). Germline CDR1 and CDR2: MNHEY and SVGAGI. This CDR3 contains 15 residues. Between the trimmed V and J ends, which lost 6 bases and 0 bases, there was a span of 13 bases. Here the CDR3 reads CASSVNRASTDTQYF. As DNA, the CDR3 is TGTGCCAGCAGCGTGAACAGGGCAAGCACAGATACGCAGTATTTT.